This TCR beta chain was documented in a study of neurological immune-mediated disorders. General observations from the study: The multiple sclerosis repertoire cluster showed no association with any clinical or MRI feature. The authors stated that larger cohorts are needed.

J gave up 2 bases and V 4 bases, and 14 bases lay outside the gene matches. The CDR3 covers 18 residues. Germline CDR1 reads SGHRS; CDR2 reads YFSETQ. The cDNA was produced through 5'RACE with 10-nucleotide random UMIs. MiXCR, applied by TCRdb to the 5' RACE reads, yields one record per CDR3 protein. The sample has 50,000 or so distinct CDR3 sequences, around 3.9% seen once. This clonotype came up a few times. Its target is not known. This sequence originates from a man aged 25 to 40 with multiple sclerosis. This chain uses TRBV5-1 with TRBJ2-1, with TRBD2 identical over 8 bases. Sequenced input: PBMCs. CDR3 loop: CASSQSGTSVGAYNEQFF. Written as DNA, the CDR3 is TGCGCCAGCAGCCAAAGCGGGACTAGTGTCGGGGCCTACAATGAGCAGTTCTTC.